The source of this T cell receptor (beta chain) is a study of T cells in localized non-small cell lung cancer. The table came from immunoSEQ multiplex PCR; TCRdb's copy has only in-frame clones and leaves some out. The table shows about 26,000 clones, with 85% to 95% occurring only once. Germline CDR1 and CDR2: GTSNPN and SVGIG (reference sequence). The CDR3 extends over 13 amino acids. Trimming cost V 8 bases and J 5 bases; bases outside gene matches: 7. The material was peripheral blood, obtained before any cancer treatment. The clonotype originates from an older female donor with stage II squamous cell lung carcinoma. The rearrangement uses TRBV30 and TRBJ1-5, with 9 bases that match TRBD1. The CDR3 reads CAAGRQGDQPQHF. As DNA, the CDR3 is TGTGCCGCCGGACGACAGGGGGATCAGCCCCAGCATTTT. Based on the CDR3 plus reference TRBV30 and TRBJ1-5, the full variable domain is SQTIHQWPATLVQPVGSPLSLECTVEGTSNPNLYWYRQAAGRGLQLLFYSVGIGQISSEVPQNLSASRPQDRQFILSSKKLLLSDSGFYLCAAGRQGDQPQHFGDGTRLSIL.